The present T cell receptor beta chain was sequenced within a study of T cell responses to AZD1222 COVID-19 vaccine. Assay: immunoSEQ multiplex PCR; the TCRdb copy retains only in-frame clones and omits some. The sample has around 200,000 clones, 85% to 90% seen once; the top ten hold roughly 26%. CDR3 size: 14 residues. Per the germline V gene, CDR1 is SGDLS and CDR2 is YYNGEE. With 0 bases removed from V and 3 bases from J, the gap between germline ends came to 10 bases. The input for sequencing was peripheral blood, taken 28 days after the second AZD1222 dose. This chain links TRBV9 with TRBJ2-7; tentative D call: TRBD1 (5 bases). The TCR sequence derives from an adult who received the AZD1222 COVID-19 vaccine. The CDR3 nucleotides are TGTGCCAGCAGCGTAGCAGGGTTGAGCTACGAGCAGTACTTC. It encodes CASSVAGLSYEQYF.